One and the same sample provided the 4 T cell receptor beta chains below, sequenced in a study of T cell repertoires in cytomegalovirus infection (dated 2019 in TCRdb). The sequencing machine was an Illumina HiSeq 1500. The public reads were reanalyzed by TCRdb: fastp trimming at Q25, MiXCR alignment, in-frame beta chains only. Duplicate CDR3 protein sequences are folded into a single record with the most common DNA and genes. The sample data list approximately 500,000 distinct CDR3 sequences, and approximately 17% of these were observed just once. The ten largest clones take up under 30% of the sample. The sequencing input was CD8+ T cells from PBMCs. These receptors were taken from a human donor in good health (CMV status not recorded). Some clones in this sample may be carry-over from other donors' samples.

V is TRBV24-1 and J is TRBJ2-3, with D perhaps matching TRBD1 or TRBD2 (6 bases each). CDR3 length equals 15 residues. In germline, CDR1 is KGHDR, CDR2 SFDVKD. Trimming cost V 4 bases and J 2 bases, with 12 bases left between them. CDR3 coding DNA: TGTGCCACCAGTGAGAAGGGGGGACCCACAGATACGCAGTATTTT. Translated, it gives CATSEKGGPTDTQYF.

The chain uses TRBV6-6 and TRBJ2-5, with D unresolved. The CDR3 contains 14 residues. Germline values: CDR1 MNHNY, CDR2 SVGAGI (reference sequence). V was cut by 4 bases and J by 2 bases, with 11 bases left in between. The CDR3 loop reads CASSSGRFQETQYF. CDR3 coding DNA: TGTGCCAGCAGTTCAGGTCGGTTTCAAGAGACCCAGTACTTC.

On this clonotype: The conserved closing phenylalanine or tryptophan is absent in this CDR3, likely reflecting a read error. The chain couples TRBV11-2 to TRBJ1-1; D remains unclear. Trimming pared 4 bases from V and 10 bases from J, leaving 13 bases between. This CDR3 contains 12 residues. Per the germline V gene, CDR1 is SGHAT and CDR2 is FQNNGV. In DNA form, the CDR3 reads TGTGCCAGCAGCTCCCCGGTCTCTGGAGCTTTCTTG. The encoded protein is CASSSPVSGAFL.

Of note for this clonotype: Germline is not matched at one junction end, which may reflect a read error. The V gene is TRBV10-2, the J gene TRBJ2-7; D ambiguous. Germline assignment: CDR1 WSHSY and CDR2 SAAADI. This CDR3 spans 15 amino acids. CDR3 in amino acids: CASRESDIGSFEQYF. The CDR3, as DNA: TGCGCCAGCAGGGAGTCCGATATTGGATCATTCGAGCAGTACTTC.